Listed below are T cell receptor beta chains from one sample, sequenced in a study of blood T cell repertoires in COVID-19. Measured with immunoSEQ multiplex PCR; TCRdb has only the in-frame clones, and not every one. The data show 130,000 to 150,000 clones, just under 90% seen once. The sample was peripheral blood. The receptors originated from a woman aged 50 to 60 with active or convalescent COVID-19. Each CDR3 is given with its conserved first and last residue. D genes are given only for firm matches. A clone size is listed for some rows: how often the clone was seen (once, few, many), or a class if it is expanded.

len,j_gene,d_gene,v_gene,abundance,CDR3nt,CDR3aa
15,TRBJ1-5,-,TRBV19,-,TGTGCCAGTAGTCCCCGATCGGAGGCCTTTCAGCCCCAGCATTTT,CASSPRSEAFQPQHF
16,TRBJ2-3,-,TRBV11-3,-,TGTGCCAGCAGCTTAGGGCAGTCGCCTAGCACAGATACGCAGTATTTT,CASSLGQSPSTDTQYF
14,TRBJ2-7,TRBD1,TRBV4-3,-,TGCGCCAGCAGCCAAAACAGGGGGAACTACGAGCAGTACTTC,CASSQNRGNYEQYF
17,TRBJ2-1,TRBD2,TRBV5-4,-,TGTGCCAGCAGTTACCGACTAGCGGGAGGGCAAATGGATGAGCAGTTCTTC,CASSYRLAGGQMDEQFF
14,TRBJ2-7,TRBD1,TRBV6-5,-,TGTGCCAGCAGAAATCCGGGACAGGTGTACGAGCAGTACTTC,CASRNPGQVYEQYF
15,TRBJ2-1,TRBD2,TRBV19,-,TGTGCCAGTATCGGGCGGGGAGCGGGAGATCATGAGCAGTTCTTC,CASIGRGAGDHEQFF
16,TRBJ2-3,-,TRBV6-2/TRBV6-3,-,TGTGCCAGCAGTTACCCAATACCGACTAGCACAGATACGCAGTATTTT,CASSYPIPTSTDTQYF
12,TRBJ1-2,TRBD1,TRBV6-2/TRBV6-3,-,TGTGCCAGCAGTCCAGGGGGAAGTGGCTACACCTTC,CASSPGGSGYTF
13,TRBJ2-7,-,TRBV29-1,-,TGCAGCGTCCGATTCGACAGGCCCTACGAGCAGTACTTC,CSVRFDRPYEQYF
14,TRBJ2-5,TRBD1,TRBV6-5,-,TGTGCCAGCCGCGGCAGGGGGCCGTGGGAGACCCAGTACTTC,CASRGRGPWETQYF
18,TRBJ1-6,TRBD1,TRBV7-2,-,TGTGCCAGCAGCTCGACAGGGGATCCCGGCTCCTATAATTCACCCCTCCACTTT,CASSSTGDPGSYNSPLHF
12,TRBJ1-4,TRBD1,TRBV29-1,-,TGCAGCGTTGGACAGGGTGATGAAAAACTGTTTTTT,CSVGQGDEKLFF
14,TRBJ2-7,-,TRBV15,-,TGTGCCACCAGCAGAGACCCGGACTACTACGAGCAGTACTTC,CATSRDPDYYEQYF
15,TRBJ2-5,TRBD1,TRBV5-1,-,TGCGCCAGCAGCCGCGGGACAGGGGAGCAAGAGACCCAGTACTTC,CASSRGTGEQETQYF
15,TRBJ2-4,TRBD2,TRBV27,-,TGTGCCAGCAGTTTAGCGGGGGGGCCTGTTAGCATTCAGTACTTC,CASSLAGGPVSIQYF
13,TRBJ1-1,-,TRBV4-3,-,TGCGCCAGCAGCCGGACAGCGAACACTGAAGCTTTCTTT,CASSRTANTEAFF
11,TRBJ1-1,-,TRBV5-1,-,TGCGCCAGCAGCTCATCCGGGGAAGCTTTCTTT,CASSSSGEAFF
13,TRBJ1-1,-,TRBV19,-,TGTGCCAGTAGCTTTACAGGGAACACTGAAGCTTTCTTT,CASSFTGNTEAFF
13,TRBJ1-5,-,TRBV6-5,-,TGTGCCAGCAGTCCGACAGTCGCTCAGCCCCAGCATTTT,CASSPTVAQPQHF
15,TRBJ2-3,-,TRBV19,-,TGTGCCAGTAGTATAGTCCCAGGGGGCACAGATACGCAGTATTTT,CASSIVPGGTDTQYF
14,TRBJ2-3,TRBD1,TRBV20-1,-,TGCAGTGCTAGTCATCGGACAGGGATGGATACGCAGTATTTT,CSASHRTGMDTQYF
14,TRBJ2-5,-,TRBV9,-,TGTGCCAGCAGCGTGATTCCGGGTTGGGAGACCCAGTACTTC,CASSVIPGWETQYF
15,TRBJ1-2,-,TRBV5-1,-,TGCGCCAGCAGCTTCATCCCGGCACGGGACTATGGCTACACCTTC,CASSFIPARDYGYTF
12,TRBJ1-1,-,TRBV3-1/TRBV3-2,-,TGTGCCAGCTGGCACAGGAACACTGAAGCTTTCTTT,CASWHRNTEAFF
15,TRBJ2-1,TRBD2,TRBV10-1,-,TGCGCCAGCAGTGAGTATGCTAGCGGGGGAAATGAGCAGTTCTTC,CASSEYASGGNEQFF
13,TRBJ2-5,-,TRBV7-3,-,TGTGCCAGCAGCTTGTGGCGGGGAGAGACCCAGTACTTC,CASSLWRGETQYF
13,TRBJ1-2,TRBD1,TRBV5-4,-,TGTGCCAGCAGCTCGGACAGGGTGCGAGGCTACACCTTC,CASSSDRVRGYTF
12,TRBJ1-2,TRBD1,TRBV5-1,once,TGCGCCAGCAGCCCCACAGGGGACGGCTACACCTTC,CASSPTGDGYTF
16,TRBJ2-1,-,TRBV11-1,-,TGTGCCAGCAGACGGAAACCAGGGGCGTTCAACAATGAGCAGTTCTTC,CASRRKPGAFNNEQFF
13,TRBJ2-2,-,TRBV6-4,-,TGTGCCAGCAGCGCCCGACCAGGCGGGGAGCTGTTTTTT,CASSARPGGELFF
14,TRBJ1-1,TRBD1,TRBV5-1,-,TGCGCCAGCAGCCCCGGGACAGGGCAATCTGAAGCTTTCTTT,CASSPGTGQSEAFF
13,TRBJ2-7,-,TRBV19,-,TGTGCCAGTAGGAGGGAAGGAACCTACGAGCAGTACTTC,CASRREGTYEQYF
14,TRBJ2-5,TRBD1,TRBV6-5,-,TGTGCCAGCTCGGGACAGGGGGCTGAAGAGACCCAGTACTTC,CASSGQGAEETQYF
15,TRBJ1-2,TRBD1,TRBV27,-,TGTGCCAGCAGTTCGCATACAGGGGGCGCCTATGGCTACACCTTC,CASSSHTGGAYGYTF
16,TRBJ1-3,-,TRBV19,once,TGTGCCAGTAGTATTTACCAGGGGCCTTCTGGAAACACCATATATTTT,CASSIYQGPSGNTIYF
14,TRBJ2-1,TRBD1,TRBV7-3,-,TGTGCCAGCAGCATCTGGGACAGGGATAATGAGCAGTTCTTC,CASSIWDRDNEQFF
17,TRBJ2-7,-,TRBV7-8,few,TGTGCCAGCAGCTTACACCCCGCTACAGGAGAACACTACGAGCAGTACTTC,CASSLHPATGEHYEQYF
16,TRBJ2-7,TRBD1,TRBV6-1,-,TGTGCCAGCAGTGGCGGACAGGGTGGGGCCGTCGACGAGCAGTACTTC,CASSGGQGGAVDEQYF
14,TRBJ1-2,-,TRBV6-5,-,TGTGCCAGCAGAATTCATTACGGAGACTATGGCTACACCTTC,CASRIHYGDYGYTF
14,TRBJ2-1,TRBD2,TRBV27,-,TGTGCCAGCCGGGGACTAGCGGGAGGAATTGAGCAGTTCTTC,CASRGLAGGIEQFF
18,TRBJ1-6,-,TRBV3-1/TRBV3-2,-,TGTGCCAGCAGCCGTCAAGGGGGAAGGGTTTTCCAGAATTCACCCCTCCACTTT,CASSRQGGRVFQNSPLHF
15,TRBJ1-2,TRBD1,TRBV11-2,-,TGTGCCAGCAGCTTGGGGACAGGAACCACCTATGGCTACACCTTC,CASSLGTGTTYGYTF
17,TRBJ2-2,-,TRBV28,-,TGTGCCAGCAGTTTCCCACTGGCGGGTGGGAACACCGGGGAGCTGTTTTTT,CASSFPLAGGNTGELFF
14,TRBJ1-2,-,TRBV7-9,-,TGTGCCAGCAGTCTAGCAGGGGTTAGTAATGGCTACACCTTC,CASSLAGVSNGYTF
14,TRBJ2-3,-,TRBV29-1,-,TGCAGCGCCCGGGACTTTCTTCGCACAGATACGCAGTATTTT,CSARDFLRTDTQYF
13,TRBJ2-7,-,TRBV6-5,-,TGTGCCAGCAGTCGACAGGTTTCCTACGAGCAGTACTTC,CASSRQVSYEQYF
17,TRBJ2-1,TRBD1,TRBV19,-,TGTGCCAGTAGTAACCGGGACAGGGGGCGAGTAAACAATGAGCAGTTCTTC,CASSNRDRGRVNNEQFF
15,TRBJ2-7,TRBD2,TRBV18,-,TGTGCCAGCTCACCTCGGGGACTAGCGCTGTACGAGCAGTACTTC,CASSPRGLALYEQYF
15,TRBJ1-1,TRBD1,TRBV28,-,TGTGCCAGCTCCCCTGACCGGGACAGGGTAGCCGAAGCTTTCTTT,CASSPDRDRVAEAFF
14,TRBJ2-7,-,TRBV3-1/TRBV3-2,-,TGTGCCAGCAGCCCAGACTACCCTTCCTACGAGCAGTACTTC,CASSPDYPSYEQYF
15,TRBJ2-3,-,TRBV27,-,TGTGCCAGCAGTATAAAACAGGTTTCCTCGGATACGCAGTATTTT,CASSIKQVSSDTQYF
17,TRBJ1-3,TRBD1,TRBV27,-,TGTGCCAGCAGTTCAAAGGGACAGCCATACTCTGGAAACACCATATATTTT,CASSSKGQPYSGNTIYF
17,TRBJ2-7,TRBD2,TRBV9,-,TGTGCCAGCAGCCCCGGGACTAGCGGAGCCAGCTCCTACGAGCAGTACTTC,CASSPGTSGASSYEQYF
12,TRBJ2-2,-,TRBV5-1,-,TGCGCCAGCAGCCCAAACACCGGGGAGCTGTTTTTT,CASSPNTGELFF
17,TRBJ2-7,-,TRBV13,-,TGTGCCAGCAGCTTAGGGACAGGTACTTGGACGATTTACGAGCAGTACTTC,CASSLGTGTWTIYEQYF
15,TRBJ2-1,TRBD2,TRBV4-3,-,TGCGCCAGCAGCCGGAGTAGCGGGAGAAGCGATGAGCAGTTCTTC,CASSRSSGRSDEQFF